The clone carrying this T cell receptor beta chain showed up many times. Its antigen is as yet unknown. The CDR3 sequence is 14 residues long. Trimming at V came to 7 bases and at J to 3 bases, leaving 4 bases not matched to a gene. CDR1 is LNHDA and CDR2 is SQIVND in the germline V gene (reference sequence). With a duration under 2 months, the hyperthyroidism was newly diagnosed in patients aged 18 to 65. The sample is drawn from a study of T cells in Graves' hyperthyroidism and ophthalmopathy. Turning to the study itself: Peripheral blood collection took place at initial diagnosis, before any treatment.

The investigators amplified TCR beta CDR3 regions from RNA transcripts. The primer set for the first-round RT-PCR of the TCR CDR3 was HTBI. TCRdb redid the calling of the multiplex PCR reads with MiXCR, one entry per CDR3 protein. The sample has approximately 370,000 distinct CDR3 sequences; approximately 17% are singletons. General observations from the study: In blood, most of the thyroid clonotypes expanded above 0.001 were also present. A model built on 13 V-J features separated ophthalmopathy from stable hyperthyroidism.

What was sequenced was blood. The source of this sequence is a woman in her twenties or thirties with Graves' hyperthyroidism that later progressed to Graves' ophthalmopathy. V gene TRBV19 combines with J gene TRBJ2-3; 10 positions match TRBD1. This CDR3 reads CASKRQGATDTQYF. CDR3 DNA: TGTGCCAGTAAGAGACAGGGGGCAACAGATACGCAGTATTTT.